The 9 T cell receptor beta chains presented below share a single source sample, sequenced in a study of T cells in Graves' hyperthyroidism and ophthalmopathy. It was RNA transcripts that yielded the amplified TCR beta CDR3 regions. A first-round RT-PCR of the TCR CDR3 used the HTBI primer set. MiXCR, applied by TCRdb to the multiplex PCR reads, yields one record per CDR3 protein. Here the sample spans some 460,000 distinct CDR3 sequences, about 15% being singletons. Sequencing input: blood. The receptor source for this set is a woman aged 18-29 years with Graves' hyperthyroidism.

This clonotype occurred many times. The gene calls are TRBV3-1 and TRBJ2-5; D is unresolved. Germline CDR1 is LGHDT and CDR2 is YNNKEL (reference sequence). The CDR3 loop spans 13 amino acids. V was pared by 5 bases and J by 3 bases, with 10 bases between. The CDR3 DNA reads as TGTGCCAGCAGCGATGGTTGGGAAGAGACCCAGTACTTC. It translates to CASSDGWEETQYF.

This clonotype appeared many times. Mismatch with germline at one junction end may stem from a read error. V gene TRBV7-2 combines with J gene TRBJ2-7; 10 nucleotides match TRBD2. Germline loops: CDR1 SGHTA, CDR2 FQGNSA. The CDR3 runs to 16 residues. The CDR3 spells CASSLGVAGGSYEQYF. The DNA of the CDR3 is TGTGCCAGCAGTTTAGGAGTAGCGGGGGGTTCCTACGAGCAGTACTTC.

This clonotype has a count of ten or more. The V and J genes are TRBV6-5 and TRBJ2-7; D unclear. Germline V gene lookup returns CDR1 MNHEY and CDR2 SVGAGI. V lost 2 bases and J 3 bases, leaving 2 bases between the germline ends. There are 11 residues in the CDR3. For the CDR3, the DNA is TGTGCCAGCAGTTACAACTACGAGCAGTACTTC. This sequence encodes CASSYNYEQYF.

This clonotype was recorded at least ten times. The chain employs TRBV7-9 and TRBJ1-1; no definite D call. The CDR3 is 15 amino acids. Germline V lookup: CDR1 SEHNR, CDR2 FQNEAQ (reference sequence). Trimming cost V 4 bases and J 5 bases, with 17 bases left between them. The CDR3 nucleotides read TGTGCCAGCAGCTATGGACGGAGAACAATGACTGAAGCTTTCTTT. It codes for CASSYGRRTMTEAFF.

This clonotype was counted only a few times. The rearrangement joins TRBV10-3 to TRBJ1-5; 7 nucleotides align to TRBD1. There are 14 residues in the CDR3. CDR1 and CDR2 (germline): ENHRY, SYGVKD. V trimming: 5 bases; J trimming: 6 bases; junction bases outside the gene matches: 7. The CDR3 region is CAISPGTVRQPQHF. Here the CDR3 DNA reads TGTGCCATCAGTCCCGGGACAGTGCGTCAGCCCCAGCATTTT.

The chain combines TRBV11-2 with TRBJ2-7; D unresolved. The CDR3 is made up of 15 amino acids. CDR1 is SGHAT and CDR2 is FQNNGV in the germline V gene. V was trimmed by 1 base and J by 0 bases, leaving 10 bases between them. The CDR3 DNA reads TGTGCCAGCAGCTTAGCGCCTACGAACTCCTACGAGCAGTACTTC. Translated: CASSLAPTNSYEQYF.

In its sample, this clonotype was seen many times. The rearrangement uses TRBV11-3 and TRBJ2-1, with a tentative D call TRBD2 (6 bases). The CDR3 extends over 16 amino acids. Trimming removed 5 bases at V and 4 bases at J, with 18 bases between. Germline V gene sequence: CDR1 SGHNT, CDR2 YENEEA. In DNA, the CDR3 is TGTGCCAGCAGCGGGGGATTTAGCGGCGTTTACAATGAGCAGTTCTTC. Protein: CASSGGFSGVYNEQFF.

This clonotype showed up many times. The J gene is TRBJ2-7, the V gene TRBV7-2; tentatively, D is TRBD2 (6 bases). The CDR3 consists of 15 residues. Trimming shortened V by 6 bases and J by 3 bases, and 18 bases separated the two germline ends. Germline lookup yields CDR1 SGHTA and CDR2 FQGNSA. The CDR3 DNA sequence: TGTGCCAGCAGGGTCGGGCAGGGAGGTAGCTACGAGCAGTACTTC. Its translation: CASRVGQGGSYEQYF.

This clonotype occurred many times. This rearrangement joins TRBV7-8 to TRBJ1-5; no definite D call. V was clipped by 5 bases and J by 0 bases, with 17 bases between them. This CDR3 has 17 residues. CDR1 is SGHVS and CDR2 is FQNEAQ in the germline V gene. As DNA, the CDR3 is TGTGCCAGCAGCCCCAAAACGACCGAATATAGCAATCAGCCCCAGCATTTT. Translated, it gives CASSPKTTEYSNQPQHF.